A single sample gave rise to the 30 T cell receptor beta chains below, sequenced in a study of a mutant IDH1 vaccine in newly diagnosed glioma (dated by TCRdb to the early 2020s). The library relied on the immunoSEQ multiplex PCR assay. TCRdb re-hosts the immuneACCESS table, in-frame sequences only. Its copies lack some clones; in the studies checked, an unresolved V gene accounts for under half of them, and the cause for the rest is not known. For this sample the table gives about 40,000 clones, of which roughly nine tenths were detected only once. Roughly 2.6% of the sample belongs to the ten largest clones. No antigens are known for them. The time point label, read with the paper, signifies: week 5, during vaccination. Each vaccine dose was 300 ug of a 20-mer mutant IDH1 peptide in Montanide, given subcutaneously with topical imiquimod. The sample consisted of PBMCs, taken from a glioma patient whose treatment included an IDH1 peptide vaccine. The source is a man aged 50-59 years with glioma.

CDR3 in amino acids: CASSLAPQQEANEQYF. CDR3 coding DNA: TGTGCCAGCAGCTTAGCCCCCCAGCAGGAGGCGAACGAGCAGTACTTC. This sequence joins TRBV11-1 and TRBJ2-7; possible D gene TRBD2, 5 bases. Germline assignment: CDR1 SGHAT and CDR2 FQDESV (reference sequence). V was cut by 0 bases and J by 5 bases, with 17 bases left in between. This CDR3 has 16 amino acids.

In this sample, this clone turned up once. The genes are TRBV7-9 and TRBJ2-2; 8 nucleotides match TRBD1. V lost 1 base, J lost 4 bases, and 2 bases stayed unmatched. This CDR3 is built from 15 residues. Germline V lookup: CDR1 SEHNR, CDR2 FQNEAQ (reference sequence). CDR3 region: CASSLGTGITGELFF. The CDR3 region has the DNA TGTGCCAGCAGCTTAGGGACAGGGATCACCGGGGAGCTGTTTTTT. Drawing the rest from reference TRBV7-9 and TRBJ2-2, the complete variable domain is DTGVSQNPRHKITKRGQNVTFRCDPISEHNRLYWYRQTLGQGPEFLTYFQNEAQLEKSRLLSDRFSAERPKGSFSTLEIQRTEQGDSAMYLCASSLGTGITGELFFGEGSRLTVL.

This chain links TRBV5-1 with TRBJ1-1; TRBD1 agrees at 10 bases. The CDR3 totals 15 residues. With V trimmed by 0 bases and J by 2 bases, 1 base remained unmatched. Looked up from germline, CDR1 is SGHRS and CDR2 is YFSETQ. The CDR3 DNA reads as TGCGCCAGCAGCTTGGGGGACAGGGGTAACACTGAAGCTTTCTTT. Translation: CASSLGDRGNTEAFF.

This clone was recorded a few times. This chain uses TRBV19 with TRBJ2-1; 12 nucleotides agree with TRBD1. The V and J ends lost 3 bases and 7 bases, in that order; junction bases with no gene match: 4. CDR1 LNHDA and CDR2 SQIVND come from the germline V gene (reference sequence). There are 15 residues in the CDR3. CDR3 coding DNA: TGTGCCAGTAGTATGGGACAGGGGGCGCAGAATGAGCAGTTCTTC. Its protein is CASSMGQGAQNEQFF.

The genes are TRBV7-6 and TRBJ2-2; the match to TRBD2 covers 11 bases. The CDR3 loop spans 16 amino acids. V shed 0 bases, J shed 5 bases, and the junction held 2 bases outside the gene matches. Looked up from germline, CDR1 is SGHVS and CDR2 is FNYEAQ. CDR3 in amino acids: CASSLATSGVTGELFF. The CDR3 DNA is TGTGCCAGCAGCTTAGCGACTAGCGGGGTTACCGGGGAGCTGTTTTTT.

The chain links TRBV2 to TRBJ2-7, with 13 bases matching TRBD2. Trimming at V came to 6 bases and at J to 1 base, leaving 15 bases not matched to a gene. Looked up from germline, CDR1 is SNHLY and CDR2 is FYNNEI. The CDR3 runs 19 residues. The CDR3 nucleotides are TGTGCCAGCAGATCACTTGGACTAGCGGGAGCGTTGAGGTCCTACGAGCAGTACTTC. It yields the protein CASRSLGLAGALRSYEQYF.

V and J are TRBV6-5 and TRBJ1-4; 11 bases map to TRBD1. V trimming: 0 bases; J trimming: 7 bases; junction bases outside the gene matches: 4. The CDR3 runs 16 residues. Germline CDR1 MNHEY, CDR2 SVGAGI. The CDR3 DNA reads TGTGCCAGCAGTTACTCCCGGACAGGGGGCCGTGAAAAACTGTTTTTT. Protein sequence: CASSYSRTGGREKLFF.

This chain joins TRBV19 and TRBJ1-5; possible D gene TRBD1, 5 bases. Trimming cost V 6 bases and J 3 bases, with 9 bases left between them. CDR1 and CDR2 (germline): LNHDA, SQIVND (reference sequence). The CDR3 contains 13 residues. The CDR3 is CASRRGINQPQHF. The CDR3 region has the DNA TGTGCCAGTAGGAGGGGAATCAATCAGCCCCAGCATTTT.

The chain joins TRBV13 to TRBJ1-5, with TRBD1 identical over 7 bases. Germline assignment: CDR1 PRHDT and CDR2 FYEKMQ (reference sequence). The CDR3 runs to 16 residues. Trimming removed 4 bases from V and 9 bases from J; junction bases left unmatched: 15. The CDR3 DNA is TGTGCCAGCAGCTCAAGACGGGACAGAGCTCCGTGGCCCCAGCATTTT. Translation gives CASSSRRDRAPWPQHF.

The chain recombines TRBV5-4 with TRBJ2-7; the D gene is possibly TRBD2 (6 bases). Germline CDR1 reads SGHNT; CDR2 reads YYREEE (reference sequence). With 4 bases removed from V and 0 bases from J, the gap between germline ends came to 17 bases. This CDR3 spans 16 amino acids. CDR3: CASSPTASSDSYEQYF. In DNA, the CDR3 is TGTGCCAGCAGCCCCACCGCCTCTAGCGACTCCTACGAGCAGTACTTC.

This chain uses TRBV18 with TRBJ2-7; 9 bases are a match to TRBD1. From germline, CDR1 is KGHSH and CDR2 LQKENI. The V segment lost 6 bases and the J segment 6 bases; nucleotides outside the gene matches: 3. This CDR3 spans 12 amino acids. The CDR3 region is CASSTGGVEQYF. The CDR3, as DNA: TGTGCCAGCTCTACAGGGGGCGTCGAGCAGTACTTC.

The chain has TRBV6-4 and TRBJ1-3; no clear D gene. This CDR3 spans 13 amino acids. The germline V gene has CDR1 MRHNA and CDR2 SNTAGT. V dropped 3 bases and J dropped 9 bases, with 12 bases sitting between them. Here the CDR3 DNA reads TGTGCCAGCAGTGATCCCAGCGCAAGCACCATATATTTT. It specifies CASSDPSASTIYF.

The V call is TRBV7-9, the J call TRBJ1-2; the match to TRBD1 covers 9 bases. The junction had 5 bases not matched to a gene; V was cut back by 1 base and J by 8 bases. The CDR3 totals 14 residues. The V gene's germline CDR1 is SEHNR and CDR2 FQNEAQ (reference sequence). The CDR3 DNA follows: TGTGCCAGCAGCTTAGAAACAGGGGGCTACGGCTACACCTTC. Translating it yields CASSLETGGYGYTF. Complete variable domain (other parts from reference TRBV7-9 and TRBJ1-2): DTGVSQNPRHKITKRGQNVTFRCDPISEHNRLYWYRQTLGQGPEFLTYFQNEAQLEKSRLLSDRFSAERPKGSFSTLEIQRTEQGDSAMYLCASSLETGGYGYTFGSGTRLTVV.

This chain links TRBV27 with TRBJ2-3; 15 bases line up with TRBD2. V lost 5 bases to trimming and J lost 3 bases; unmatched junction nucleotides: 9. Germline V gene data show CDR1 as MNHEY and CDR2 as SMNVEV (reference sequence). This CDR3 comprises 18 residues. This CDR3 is CASSRGTSGGLRTDTQYF. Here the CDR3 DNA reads TGTGCCAGCAGTAGAGGGACTAGCGGGGGGCTGAGGACAGATACGCAGTATTTT.

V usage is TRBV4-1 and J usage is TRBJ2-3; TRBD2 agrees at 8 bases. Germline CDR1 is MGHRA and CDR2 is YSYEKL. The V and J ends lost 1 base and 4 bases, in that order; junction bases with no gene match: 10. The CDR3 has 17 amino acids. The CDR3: CASSQVPSGGYSDTQYF. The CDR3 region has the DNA TGCGCCAGCAGCCAAGTTCCAAGCGGGGGTTACTCAGATACGCAGTATTTT.

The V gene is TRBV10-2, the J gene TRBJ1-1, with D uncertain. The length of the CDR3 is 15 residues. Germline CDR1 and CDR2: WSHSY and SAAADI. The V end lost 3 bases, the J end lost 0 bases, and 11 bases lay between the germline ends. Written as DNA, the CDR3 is TGCGCCAGCAGTGATTATGCGCAGTTGAACACTGAAGCTTTCTTT. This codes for CASSDYAQLNTEAFF.

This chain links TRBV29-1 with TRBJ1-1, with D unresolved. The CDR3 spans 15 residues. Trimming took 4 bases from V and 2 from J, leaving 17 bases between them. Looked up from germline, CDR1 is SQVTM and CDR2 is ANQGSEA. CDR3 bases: TGCAGCGTTGTTTGGGTAGGGCAGGTAAACACTGAAGCTTTCTTT. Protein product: CSVVWVGQVNTEAFF.

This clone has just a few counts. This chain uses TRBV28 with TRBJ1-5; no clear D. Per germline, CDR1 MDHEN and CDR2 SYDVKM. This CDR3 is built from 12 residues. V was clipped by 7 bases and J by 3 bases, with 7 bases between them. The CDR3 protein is CASTENNQPQHF. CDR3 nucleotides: TGTGCCAGCACAGAGAACAATCAGCCCCAGCATTTT. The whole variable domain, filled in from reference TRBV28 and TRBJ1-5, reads DVKVTQSSRYLVKRTGEKVFLECVQDMDHENMFWYRQDPGLGLRLIYFSYDVKMKEKGDIPEGYSVSREKKERFSLILESASTNQTSMYLCASTENNQPQHFGDGTRLSIL.

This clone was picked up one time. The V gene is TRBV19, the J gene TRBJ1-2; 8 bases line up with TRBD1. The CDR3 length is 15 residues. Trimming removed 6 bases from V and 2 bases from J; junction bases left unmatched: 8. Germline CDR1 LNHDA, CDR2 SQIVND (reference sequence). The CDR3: CASSPNRGGNYGYTF. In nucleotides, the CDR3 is TGTGCCAGTAGCCCGAACAGGGGGGGGAACTATGGCTACACCTTC.

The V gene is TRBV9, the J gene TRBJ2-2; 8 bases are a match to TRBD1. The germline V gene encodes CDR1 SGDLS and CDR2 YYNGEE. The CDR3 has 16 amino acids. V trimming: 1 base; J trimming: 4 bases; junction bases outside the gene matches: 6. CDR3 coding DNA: TGTGCCAGCAGCGTATGGGCCGGACAGGGCACCGGGGAGCTGTTTTTT. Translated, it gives CASSVWAGQGTGELFF.

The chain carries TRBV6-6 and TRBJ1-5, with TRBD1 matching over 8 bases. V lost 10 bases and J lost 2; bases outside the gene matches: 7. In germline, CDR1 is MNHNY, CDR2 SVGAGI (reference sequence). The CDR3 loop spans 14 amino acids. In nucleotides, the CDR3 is TGTGCCACTATGGACAGGGTGGGCAATCAGCCCCAGCATTTT. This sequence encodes CATMDRVGNQPQHF.

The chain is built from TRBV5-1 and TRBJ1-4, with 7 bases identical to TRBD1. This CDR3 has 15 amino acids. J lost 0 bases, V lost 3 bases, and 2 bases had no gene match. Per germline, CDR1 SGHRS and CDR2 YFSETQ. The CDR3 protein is CASSWGQSTNEKLFF. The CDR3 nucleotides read TGCGCCAGCAGCTGGGGACAGTCAACTAATGAAAAACTGTTTTTT.

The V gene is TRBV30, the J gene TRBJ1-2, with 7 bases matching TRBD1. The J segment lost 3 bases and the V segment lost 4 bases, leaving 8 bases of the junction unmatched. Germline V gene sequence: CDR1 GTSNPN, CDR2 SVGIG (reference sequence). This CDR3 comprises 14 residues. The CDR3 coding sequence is TGTGCCTGGAAAAACAGGGGCGACGACTATGGCTACACCTTC. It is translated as CAWKNRGDDYGYTF.

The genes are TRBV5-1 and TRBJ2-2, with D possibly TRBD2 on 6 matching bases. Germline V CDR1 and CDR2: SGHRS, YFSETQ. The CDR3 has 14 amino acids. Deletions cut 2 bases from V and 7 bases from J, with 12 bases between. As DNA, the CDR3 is TGCGCCAGCAGCTTCTCAGCGGGTAGCGGGGAGCTGTTTTTT. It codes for CASSFSAGSGELFF.

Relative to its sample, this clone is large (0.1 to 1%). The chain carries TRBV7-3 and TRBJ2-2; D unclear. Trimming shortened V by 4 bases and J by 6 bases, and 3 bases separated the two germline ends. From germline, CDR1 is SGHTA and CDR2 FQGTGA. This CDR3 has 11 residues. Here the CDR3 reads CASSYSGELFF. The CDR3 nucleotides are TGTGCCAGCAGCTACTCCGGGGAGCTGTTTTTT.

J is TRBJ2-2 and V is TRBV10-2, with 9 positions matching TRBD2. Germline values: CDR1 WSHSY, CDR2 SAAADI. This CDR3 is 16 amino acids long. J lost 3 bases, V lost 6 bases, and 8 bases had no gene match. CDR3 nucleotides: TGCGCCAGCAGGCTCCGAGCGGGGGGATACACCGGGGAGCTGTTTTTT. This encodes CASRLRAGGYTGELFF.

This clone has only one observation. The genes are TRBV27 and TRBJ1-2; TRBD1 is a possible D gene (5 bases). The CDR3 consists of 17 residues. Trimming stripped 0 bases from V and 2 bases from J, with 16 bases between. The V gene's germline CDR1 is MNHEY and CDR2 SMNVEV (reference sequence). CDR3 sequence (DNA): TGTGCCAGCAGTTTATCCCCTCCCCGGGGGATGAACTATGGCTACACCTTC. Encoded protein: CASSLSPPRGMNYGYTF.

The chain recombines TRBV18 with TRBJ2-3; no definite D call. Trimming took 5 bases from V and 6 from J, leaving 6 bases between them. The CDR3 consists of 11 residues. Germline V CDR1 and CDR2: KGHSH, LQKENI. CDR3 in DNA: TGTGCCAGCTCAGTCGTGGATACGCAGTATTTT. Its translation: CASSVVDTQYF.

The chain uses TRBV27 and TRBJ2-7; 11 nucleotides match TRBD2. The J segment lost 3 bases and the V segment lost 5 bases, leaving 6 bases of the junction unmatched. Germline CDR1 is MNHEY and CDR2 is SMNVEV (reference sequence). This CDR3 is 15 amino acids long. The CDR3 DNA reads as TGTGCCAGCAGTCCCCGGGGACTAGCGGACTACGAGCAGTACTTC. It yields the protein CASSPRGLADYEQYF.

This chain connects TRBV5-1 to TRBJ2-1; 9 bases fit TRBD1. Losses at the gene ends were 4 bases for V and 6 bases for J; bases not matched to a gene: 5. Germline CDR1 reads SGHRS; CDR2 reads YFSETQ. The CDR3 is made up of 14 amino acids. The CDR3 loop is CASSTTGGGNEQFF. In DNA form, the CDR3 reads TGCGCCAGCAGCACCACAGGGGGCGGCAATGAGCAGTTCTTC.